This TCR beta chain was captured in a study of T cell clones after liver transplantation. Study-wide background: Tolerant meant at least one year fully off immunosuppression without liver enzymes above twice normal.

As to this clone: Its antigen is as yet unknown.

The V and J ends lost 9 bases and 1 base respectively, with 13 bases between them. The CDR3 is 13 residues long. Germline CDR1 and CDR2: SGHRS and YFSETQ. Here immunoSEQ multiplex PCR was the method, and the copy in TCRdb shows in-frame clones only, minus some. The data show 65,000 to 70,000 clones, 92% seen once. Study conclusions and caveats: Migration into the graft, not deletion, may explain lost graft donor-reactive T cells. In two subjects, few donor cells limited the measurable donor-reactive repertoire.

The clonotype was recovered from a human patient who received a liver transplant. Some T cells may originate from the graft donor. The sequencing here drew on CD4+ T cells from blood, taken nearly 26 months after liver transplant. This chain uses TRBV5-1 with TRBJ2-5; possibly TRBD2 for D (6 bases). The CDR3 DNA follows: TGCGCCACTTCCCCGGGGGTCCAAGAGACCCAGTACTTC. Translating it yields CATSPGVQETQYF. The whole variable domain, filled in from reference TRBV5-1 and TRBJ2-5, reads KAGVTQTPRYLIKTRGQQVTLSCSPISGHRSVSWYQQTPGQGLQFLFEYFSETQRNKGNFPGRFSGRQFSNSRSEMNVSTLELGDSALYLCATSPGVQETQYFGPGTRLLVL.